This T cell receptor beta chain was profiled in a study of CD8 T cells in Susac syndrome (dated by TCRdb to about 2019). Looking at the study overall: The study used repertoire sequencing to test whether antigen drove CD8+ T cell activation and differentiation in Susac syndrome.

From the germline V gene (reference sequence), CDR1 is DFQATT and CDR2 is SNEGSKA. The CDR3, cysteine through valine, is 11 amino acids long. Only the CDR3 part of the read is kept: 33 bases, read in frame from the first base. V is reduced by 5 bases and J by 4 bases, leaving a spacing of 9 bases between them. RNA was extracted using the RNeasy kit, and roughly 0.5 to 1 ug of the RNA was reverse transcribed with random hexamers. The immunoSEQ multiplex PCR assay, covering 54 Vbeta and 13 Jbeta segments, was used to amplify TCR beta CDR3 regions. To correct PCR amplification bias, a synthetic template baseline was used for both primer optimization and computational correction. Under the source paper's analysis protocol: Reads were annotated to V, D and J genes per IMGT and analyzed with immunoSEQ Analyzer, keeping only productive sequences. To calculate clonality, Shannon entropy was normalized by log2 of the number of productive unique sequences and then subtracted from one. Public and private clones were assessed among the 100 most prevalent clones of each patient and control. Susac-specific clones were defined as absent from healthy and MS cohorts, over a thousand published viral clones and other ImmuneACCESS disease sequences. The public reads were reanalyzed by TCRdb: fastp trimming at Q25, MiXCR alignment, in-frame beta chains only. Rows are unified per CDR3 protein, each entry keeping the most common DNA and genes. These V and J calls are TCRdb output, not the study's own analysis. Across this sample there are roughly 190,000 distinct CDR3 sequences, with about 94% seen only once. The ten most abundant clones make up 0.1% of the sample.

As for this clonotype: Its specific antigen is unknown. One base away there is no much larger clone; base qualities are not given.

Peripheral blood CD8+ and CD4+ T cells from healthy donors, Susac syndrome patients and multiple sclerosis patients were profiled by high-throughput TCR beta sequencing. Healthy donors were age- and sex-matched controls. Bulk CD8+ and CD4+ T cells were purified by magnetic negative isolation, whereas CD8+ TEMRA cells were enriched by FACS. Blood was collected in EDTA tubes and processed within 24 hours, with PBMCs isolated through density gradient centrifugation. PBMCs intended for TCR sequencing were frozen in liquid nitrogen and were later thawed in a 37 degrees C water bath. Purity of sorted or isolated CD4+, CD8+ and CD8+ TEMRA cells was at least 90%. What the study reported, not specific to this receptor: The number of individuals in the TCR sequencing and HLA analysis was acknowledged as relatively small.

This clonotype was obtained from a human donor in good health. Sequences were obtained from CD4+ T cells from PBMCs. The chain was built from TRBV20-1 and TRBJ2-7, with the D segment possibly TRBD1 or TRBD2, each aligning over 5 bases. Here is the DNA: TGCAGTGCTGAGGGGCAGTACGAGCAGTACGTC. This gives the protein CSAEGQYEQYV.